The entry that follows covers one T cell receptor beta chain sequence. The data stem from a study of T cells of healthy individuals. MiXCR, run by TCRdb on the 5' RACE reads, gives a single entry per CDR3 protein. The top ten clones hold about 4.4% of a sample with 55,000 to 65,000 distinct CDR3 sequences, around 15% of them seen once. Germline-derived CDR1 and CDR2 are SGHTA and FQGNSA. V trimming: 6 bases; J trimming: 2 bases; junction bases outside the gene matches: 8. There are 15 residues in the CDR3. V usage is TRBV7-2 and J usage is TRBJ2-3; 7 bases are shared with TRBD1. The receptor comes from a human donor in good health. For the CDR3, the DNA is TGTGCCAGCAGATTGACAGGGAGATCCACAGATACGCAGTATTTT. This encodes CASRLTGRSTDTQYF.